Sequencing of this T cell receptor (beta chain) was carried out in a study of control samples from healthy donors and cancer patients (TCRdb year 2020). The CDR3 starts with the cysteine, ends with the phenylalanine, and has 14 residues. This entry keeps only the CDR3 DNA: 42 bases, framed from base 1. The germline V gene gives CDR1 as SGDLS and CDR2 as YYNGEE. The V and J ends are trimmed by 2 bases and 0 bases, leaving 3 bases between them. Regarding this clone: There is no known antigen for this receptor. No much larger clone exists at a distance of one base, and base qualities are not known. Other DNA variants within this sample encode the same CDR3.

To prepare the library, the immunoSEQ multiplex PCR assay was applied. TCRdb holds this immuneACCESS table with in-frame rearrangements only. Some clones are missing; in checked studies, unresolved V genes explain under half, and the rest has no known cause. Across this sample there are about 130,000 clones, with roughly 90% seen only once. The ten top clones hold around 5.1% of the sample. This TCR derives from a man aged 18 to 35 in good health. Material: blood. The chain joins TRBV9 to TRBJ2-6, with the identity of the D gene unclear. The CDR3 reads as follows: CASSVGSGANVLTF. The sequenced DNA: TGTGCCAGCAGCGTGGGCTCTGGGGCCAACGTCCTGACTTTC. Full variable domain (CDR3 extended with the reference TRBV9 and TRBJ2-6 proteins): DSGVTQTPKHLITATGQRVTLRCSPRSGDLSVYWYQQSLDQGLQFLIQYYNGEERAKGNILERFSAQQFPDLHSELNLSSLELGDSALYFCASSVGSGANVLTFGAGSRLTVL.